This T cell receptor (beta chain) originates from a study of chemoradiotherapy in HPV16-positive cancers. Details on this clone: Its antigen is still unknown.

Study results and limitations: Functional assays defining HPV-specific T cells used only a couple of HPV16-positive patients.

The CDR3 has 14 amino acids. CDR1 SEHNR and CDR2 FQNEAQ come from the germline V gene (reference sequence). V was trimmed by 7 bases and J by 8 bases, leaving 20 bases between them. Method: immunoSEQ multiplex PCR; TCRdb's copy keeps in-frame clones and lacks some. Altogether roughly 7,600 clones are present, 71% being singletons, with the ten largest covering approximately 5%. Sequenced material: tumor tissue, taken from a patient who underwent chemoradiotherapy. The sequence derives from a human donor with HPV-associated anogenital cancer. The V call is TRBV7-9, the J call TRBJ1-2; unclear D gene. This chain's CDR3 is CASTKNPGGEGYTF. The CDR3 DNA follows: TGTGCCAGCACCAAAAATCCTGGCGGGGAGGGCTACACCTTC.